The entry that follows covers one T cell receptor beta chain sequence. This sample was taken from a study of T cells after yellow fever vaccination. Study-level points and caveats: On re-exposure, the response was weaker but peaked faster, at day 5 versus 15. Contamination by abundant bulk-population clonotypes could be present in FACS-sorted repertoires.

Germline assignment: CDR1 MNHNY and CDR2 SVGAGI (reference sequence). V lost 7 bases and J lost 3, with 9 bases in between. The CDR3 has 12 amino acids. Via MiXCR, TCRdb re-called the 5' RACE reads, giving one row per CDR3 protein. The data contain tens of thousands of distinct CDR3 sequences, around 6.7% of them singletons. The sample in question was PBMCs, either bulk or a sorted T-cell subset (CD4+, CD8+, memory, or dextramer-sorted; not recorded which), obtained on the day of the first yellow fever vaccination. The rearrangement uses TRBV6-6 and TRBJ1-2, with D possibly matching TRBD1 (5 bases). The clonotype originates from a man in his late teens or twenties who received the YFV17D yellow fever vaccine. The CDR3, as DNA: TGTGCCAGCACCCCCAGGGACTATGGCTACACCTTC. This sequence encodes CASTPRDYGYTF.